The clone carrying this T cell receptor (beta chain) was picked up a small number of times. Its antigen is not identified. TCRdb reprocessed the 5' RACE reads with MiXCR, giving one entry per CDR3 protein. The sample lists some 560,000 distinct CDR3 sequences; roughly 19% were seen once. These data belong to a study of T cells after yellow fever vaccination. Study results and caveats: Although most clonotypes did not, a small share appeared in both CD4 and CD8 compartments.

The junction had 8 bases not matched to a gene; V was cut back by 7 bases and J by 5 bases. This CDR3 spans 12 amino acids. Germline CDR1 SQVTM, CDR2 ANQGSEA. The sequenced sample was PBMCs, obtained 15 days after the yellow fever booster vaccination. V gene TRBV29-1 combines with J gene TRBJ2-7; 7 nucleotides match TRBD1. The sequence was obtained from a young man who received the YFV17D yellow fever vaccine. DNA of the CDR3: TGCAGCGCCAGGGACAGTAACAACGAGCAGTACTTC. This gives the protein CSARDSNNEQYF.